This T cell receptor beta chain was recorded in a study of blood T cell repertoires in COVID-19. Study summary: COVID-19 samples from acute and convalescent phases originated in the United States, Italy and Spain. PBMCs, B-cell-depleted T cells, or T cells provided the cDNA or gDNA that made up the material.

The CDR3 runs to 11 residues. V was clipped by 5 bases and J by 5 bases, with 6 bases between them. CDR1 is MDHEN and CDR2 is SYDVKM in the germline V gene. Authors' data handling: Nucleated cell number was recorded as an estimate derived from reference gene primer amplification. Data came from immunoSEQ multiplex PCR; TCRdb stores just in-frame clones and leaves some out. V and J calls and clone size are as listed in that table; D and trimming were resolved from the DNA. The sample consists of 150,000 or so clones, approximately 86% of them appearing once. About this clone: The same CDR3 can be traced to other DNA sequences in this sample.

The sample was peripheral blood. The source is a man aged 55 to 70 with acute or convalescent COVID-19. The V call is TRBV28, the J call TRBJ1-2; weak D call: TRBD1 (6 bases). This CDR3 reads CASSGQYGYTF. In DNA, the CDR3 is TGTGCCAGCAGTGGACAGTATGGCTACACCTTC.